The rows below give T cell receptor beta chains drawn from one sample of a study of blood T cell repertoires in COVID-19. The data were produced by immunoSEQ multiplex PCR, yet TCRdb's version contains in-frame clones alone and is incomplete. Of about 120,000 clones listed, 85% are singletons. Sequencing was performed on peripheral blood. Receptor source: a man of 80 years or more with acute or convalescent COVID-19. Both conserved end residues are part of each CDR3. A D gene is named only where the DNA matches it firmly. Part of the rows lack a size; the others show once, few, many or a class for expanded clones.

>TRBJ1-6|-|TRBV18|TRBD1
CASSPTPPGQVGSPLHF
TGTGCCAGCTCACCCACCCCACCCGGACAGGTGGGTTCACCCCTCCACTTT
>TRBJ1-1|-|TRBV2|-
CASSEGGGRIEAFF
TGTGCCAGCAGCGAGGGGGGGGGACGGATTGAAGCTTTCTTT
>TRBJ2-5|-|TRBV9|TRBD2
CASSVQAGAETQYF
TGTGCCAGCAGCGTACAAGCGGGAGCGGAGACCCAGTACTTC
>TRBJ1-5|few|TRBV18|-
CASSPTTGDGNQPQHF
TGTGCCAGCTCACCGACGACAGGAGATGGGAATCAGCCCCAGCATTTT
>TRBJ1-1|-|TRBV7-3|-
CASSQHKELEAFF
TGTGCCAGCAGCCAGCACAAGGAACTAGAAGCTTTCTTT
>TRBJ1-5|-|TRBV29-1|TRBD1
CSVKVQGNQPQHF
TGCAGCGTTAAAGTACAGGGGAATCAGCCCCAGCATTTT
>TRBJ1-2|-|TRBV19|TRBD1
CASSRGQGSYGYTF
TGTGCCAGTAGTAGGGGACAGGGGAGCTATGGCTACACCTTC
>TRBJ1-5|-|TRBV5-4|-
CASSKQGSNQPQHF
TGTGCCAGCAGCAAACAGGGTAGCAATCAGCCCCAGCATTTT
>TRBJ1-5|few|TRBV10-2|TRBD1
CASSAGTASNQPQHF
TGCGCCAGCAGTGCCGGGACAGCTAGCAATCAGCCCCAGCATTTT
>TRBJ1-4|-|TRBV5-1|-
CASSPTRIGGEEKLFF
TGCGCCAGCAGCCCAACCCGGATCGGAGGGGAGGAAAAACTGTTTTTT
>TRBJ2-2|few|TRBV10-2|TRBD2
CASSESAGGNTGELFF
TGCGCCAGCAGTGAATCCGCGGGGGGAAACACCGGGGAGCTGTTTTTT
>TRBJ1-2|-|TRBV18|-
CASSPRSRDGYTF
TGTGCCAGCTCACCACGGTCCAGGGATGGCTACACCTTC
>TRBJ1-3|-|TRBV6-5|TRBD1
CASRSSGTANTIYF
TGTGCCAGCCGATCCTCCGGGACAGCCAACACCATATATTTT
>TRBJ1-2|once|TRBV5-1|-
CASSEGWEGGYTF
TGCGCCAGCAGCGAGGGCTGGGAAGGTGGCTACACCTTC
>TRBJ1-5|-|TRBV7-9|TRBD1
CASSLVEGAGLQPQHF
TGTGCCAGCAGCTTAGTGGAGGGGGCAGGGCTTCAGCCCCAGCATTTT
>TRBJ2-7|-|TRBV7-9|-
CASSPVEAASYEQYF
TGTGCCAGCAGCCCAGTGGAAGCGGCCTCCTACGAGCAGTACTTC
>TRBJ2-7|few|TRBV28|TRBD1
CASSSNTGQGVLSQYF
TGTGCCAGCAGTTCGAATACGGGACAGGGTGTACTATCGCAGTACTTC
>TRBJ1-5|once|TRBV19|-
CASRPMGREINQPQHF
TGTGCCAGTAGGCCCATGGGACGGGAGATCAATCAGCCCCAGCATTTT
>TRBJ1-2|-|TRBV7-9|-
CASSLGPQNKYGYTF
TGTGCCAGCAGCTTAGGCCCCCAGAATAAGTATGGCTACACCTTC
>TRBJ2-7|-|TRBV7-9|TRBD1
CASSDGTETYEQYF
TGTGCCAGCAGCGACGGGACAGAAACCTACGAGCAGTACTTC
>TRBJ2-5|-|TRBV1|-
CTSSQGPGLEEETQYF
TGCACCAGCAGCCAAGGTCCGGGACTAGAAGAAGAGACCCAGTACTTC
>TRBJ1-1|-|TRBV10-2|TRBD1
CASSGDRGRTEAFF
TGCGCCAGCAGCGGGGACAGGGGCCGCACTGAAGCTTTCTTT
>TRBJ1-2|few|TRBV19|-
CASRVDRTANYGYTF
TGTGCCAGTAGAGTAGACAGGACCGCTAACTATGGCTACACCTTC
>TRBJ1-3|-|TRBV4-1|-
CASSLKPLSSGNTIYF
TGCGCCAGCAGCCTTAAACCCCTCAGCTCTGGAAACACCATATATTTT
>TRBJ2-5|-|TRBV10-2|-
CASSGRETQYF
TGCGCCAGCAGTGGGCGGGAGACCCAGTACTTC
>TRBJ2-3|-|TRBV19|-
CASSLGRGRTDTQYF
TGTGCCAGTAGTCTAGGTCGGGGGAGAACAGATACGCAGTATTTT
>TRBJ2-1|-|TRBV7-2|TRBD2
CASSPGREADEQFF
TGTGCCAGCAGCCCGGGGCGGGAGGCCGATGAGCAGTTCTTC
>TRBJ1-1|-|TRBV5-1|-
CASSLSWSRAEAFF
TGCGCCAGCAGCCTCAGTTGGAGCCGAGCTGAAGCTTTCTTT
>TRBJ2-5|-|TRBV18|-
CASSPGSGSEETQYF
TGTGCCAGCTCACCAGGGTCAGGCAGTGAAGAGACCCAGTACTTC
>TRBJ2-7|-|TRBV6-5|TRBD2
CASYASGSDYEQYF
TGTGCCAGCTACGCAAGCGGGAGTGACTACGAGCAGTACTTC
>TRBJ1-5|-|TRBV18|-
CASSPALVRGGNQPQHF
TGTGCCAGCTCACCTGCTTTAGTCAGGGGAGGGAATCAGCCCCAGCATTTT
>TRBJ2-2|once|TRBV19|-
CASSRDTHTGELFF
TGTGCCAGTAGTAGGGACACCCACACCGGGGAGCTGTTTTTT
>TRBJ2-3|-|TRBV11-3|-
CASSRAGGYSTDTQYF
TGTGCCAGCAGCCGAGCCGGCGGCTATAGCACAGATACGCAGTATTTT
>TRBJ1-5|-|TRBV19|-
CASNRGWDQPQHF
TGTGCCAGTAACCGGGGGTGGGATCAGCCCCAGCATTTT
>TRBJ2-5|-|TRBV27|TRBD2
CASSPRVVASGGPQETQYF
TGTGCCAGCAGTCCCCGCGTCGTCGCGAGCGGGGGTCCCCAAGAGACCCAGTACTTC
>TRBJ1-2|-|TRBV7-9|-
CASSLVGDYGYTF
TGTGCCAGCAGCTTAGTAGGGGACTATGGCTACACCTTC
>TRBJ1-3|-|TRBV5-1|TRBD1
CASSLAGTASGNTIYF
TGCGCCAGCAGCTTGGCCGGGACAGCCTCTGGAAACACCATATATTTT
>TRBJ2-5|-|TRBV5-4|TRBD2
CASSLERGGGETQYF
TGTGCCAGCAGCTTAGAGCGGGGGGGCGGGGAGACCCAGTACTTC
>TRBJ2-2|-|TRBV5-1|TRBD2
CASSFGTSAGELFF
TGCGCCAGCAGCTTCGGGACTAGCGCCGGGGAGCTGTTTTTT
>TRBJ2-1|-|TRBV24-1|-
CATSDPAGPGNEQFF
TGTGCCACCAGTGATCCGGCGGGGCCGGGAAATGAGCAGTTCTTC
>TRBJ2-1|few|TRBV7-2|TRBD2
CASSLTGGVGNEQFF
TGTGCCAGCAGCTTAACGGGGGGAGTAGGCAATGAGCAGTTCTTC